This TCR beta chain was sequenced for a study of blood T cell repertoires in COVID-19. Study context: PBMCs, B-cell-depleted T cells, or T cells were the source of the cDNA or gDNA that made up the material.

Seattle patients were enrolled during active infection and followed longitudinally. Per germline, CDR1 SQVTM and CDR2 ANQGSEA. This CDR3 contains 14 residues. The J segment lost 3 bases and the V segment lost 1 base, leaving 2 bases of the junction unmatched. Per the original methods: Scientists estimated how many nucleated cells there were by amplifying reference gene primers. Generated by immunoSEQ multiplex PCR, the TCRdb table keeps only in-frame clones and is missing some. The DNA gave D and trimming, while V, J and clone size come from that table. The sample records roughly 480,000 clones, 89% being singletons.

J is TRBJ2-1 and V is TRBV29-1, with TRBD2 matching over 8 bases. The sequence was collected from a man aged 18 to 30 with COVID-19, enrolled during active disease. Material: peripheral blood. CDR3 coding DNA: TGCAGCGTTGAAGGAGCGGGAGACTACAATGAGCAGTTCTTC. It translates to CSVEGAGDYNEQFF.